This T cell receptor (beta chain) was sequenced during a study of vaccination effects on CD4 cells after COVID-19. General study points: New vaccine-induced clones dominated post-vaccine spike-reactive clones in convalescents.

About this clone: Its antigen remains unknown.

Sequencing used immunoSEQ multiplex PCR; TCRdb keeps in-frame clones, though not all of them. This table holds roughly 60,000 clones, more than 60% found once. Germline CDR1 SGHTA, CDR2 FQGTGA. Trimming left V 5 bases short and J 0 bases short, with 15 bases between. The CDR3 spans 16 residues. Following 10 days of culture, CD4+ T cells were isolated. The sequence came from a human donor who had a prior SARS-CoV-2 infection. The sequenced sample was CD4+ T cells from PBMCs cultured without peptide, obtained before COVID-19 vaccination. V usage is TRBV7-3 and J usage is TRBJ2-3; D is tentatively TRBD1 or TRBD2 (7 bases each). CDR3 DNA: TGTGCCAGCAGCCCAGGGGGGGGCGGGAGCACAGATACGCAGTATTTT. Translation: CASSPGGGGSTDTQYF.